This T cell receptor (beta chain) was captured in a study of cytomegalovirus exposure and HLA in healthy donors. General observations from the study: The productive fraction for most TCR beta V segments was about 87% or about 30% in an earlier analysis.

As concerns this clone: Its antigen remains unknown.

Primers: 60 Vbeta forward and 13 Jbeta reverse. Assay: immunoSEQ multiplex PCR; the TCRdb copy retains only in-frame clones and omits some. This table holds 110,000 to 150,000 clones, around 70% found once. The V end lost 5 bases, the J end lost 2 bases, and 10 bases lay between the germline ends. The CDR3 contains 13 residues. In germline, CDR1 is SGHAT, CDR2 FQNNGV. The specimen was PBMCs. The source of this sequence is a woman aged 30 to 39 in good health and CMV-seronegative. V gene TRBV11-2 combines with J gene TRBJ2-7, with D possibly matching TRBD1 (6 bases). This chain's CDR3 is CASSPRGPYEQYF. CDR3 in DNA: TGTGCCAGCAGCCCCAGGGGCCCCTACGAGCAGTACTTC. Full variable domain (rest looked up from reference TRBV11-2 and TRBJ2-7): EAGVAQSPRYKIIEKRQSVAFWCNPISGHATLYWYQQILGQGPKLLIQFQNNGVVDDSQLPKDRFSAERLKGVDSTLKIQPAKLEDSAVYLCASSPRGPYEQYFGPGTRLTVT.